This T cell receptor (beta chain) was recorded in a study of vaccination effects on CD4 cells after COVID-19. V lost 0 bases and J lost 1, with 9 bases in between. Germline assignment: CDR1 MNHEY and CDR2 SVGEGT. CDR3 size: 15 residues. Before sequencing, viral peptide pools were used by the ViraFEST assay to expand antigen-specific CD4+ T cells. Following culture for nine to ten days, CD4+ T cells were isolated. Neither prior SARS-CoV-2 infection nor positive nucleocapsid antibodies were present in the vaccine recipients. PBMC were cultured at roughly 2 million per well with about 9 IU/ml IL-2 and 9 to 10 ug/ml peptides. It was on days 3 and 7 that half the medium was replaced with IL-2 medium. General study findings and limits: Small numbers of convalescent patients limited the study. It also lacked early post-infection timepoints. Infection-derived and vaccine-derived clones contracted markedly late after vaccination.

Sequencing was performed with immunoSEQ multiplex PCR; in TCRdb, only in-frame clones are kept and a portion is missing. The repertoire holds about 73,000 clones, with 60% to 75% as singletons. This clone was observed a single time. What it binds is not known. V and J are TRBV6-2 or TRBV6-3 and TRBJ1-1; D not resolved. This TCR was recovered from a human donor who received a COVID-19 vaccine. The sequences come from CD4+ T cells from PBMCs cultured with HCoV-NL63 spike peptides, collected before COVID-19 vaccination. CDR3 loop: CASSYSTTTNTEAFF. CDR3 in DNA: TGTGCCAGCAGTTACTCGACGACAACGAACACTGAAGCTTTCTTT.